The T cell receptor beta chain described here comes from a study of cytomegalovirus exposure and HLA in healthy donors. Overall study results and limits: The study put under 200 TCR beta chains on its list as cytomegalovirus-associated. The classifier reportedly diagnosed cytomegalovirus status with high specificity and sensitivity. In vitro data verified a few CMV-associated chains as specific for CMV antigens.

The table came from immunoSEQ multiplex PCR; TCRdb's copy has only in-frame clones and leaves some out. The repertoire holds some 140,000 clones, around four fifths seen once, with almost 1.5% in the top ten. The CDR3 runs to 17 residues. V was pared by 4 bases and J by 1 base, with 12 bases of the junction left unmatched. The germline CDR1 and CDR2 sequences are LGHNA and YSLEER. The donors formed part of the roughly 120-subject validation cohort, distinct from the roughly 700-subject first cohort. This clone appeared once. Antigen unknown. This receptor was identified in a woman between 25 and 40 years old in good health and CMV-seronegative. The sample taken for sequencing was PBMCs. The chain couples TRBV4-3 to TRBJ2-7, with 8 bases that match TRBD1. DNA of the CDR3: TGCGCCAGCAGCCGGGCGGTTTCGGGACAGGATTCCTACGAGCAGTACTTC. Amino acid sequence: CASSRAVSGQDSYEQYF.